Here is one T cell receptor (beta chain) with its context. Lymphocytes (intraepithelial and lamina propria) were released by processing the graft tissue. Trimming shortened V by 6 bases and J by 4 bases, and 12 bases separated the two germline ends. This CDR3 region has 13 residues. From germline, CDR1 is SNHLY and CDR2 FYNNEI. The sample belongs to a study of graft-versus-host responses after intestinal transplantation. TCRdb's table, derived via immunoSEQ multiplex PCR, lists solely in-frame clones and lacks some. The sample carries 8,800 or so clones, approximately 72% recorded once. The chain employs TRBV2 and TRBJ1-1; tentative D call: TRBD1 (6 bases). The sequence derives from a human patient who received an intestinal transplant, so some T cells may come from the graft donor. The sequencing here drew on ileum tissue, taken roughly 530 days after intestinal transplant. The CDR3 DNA is TGTGCCAGCAGCTCGAGGGGGAGCACTGAAGCTTTCTTT. Its translation: CASSSRGSTEAFF.